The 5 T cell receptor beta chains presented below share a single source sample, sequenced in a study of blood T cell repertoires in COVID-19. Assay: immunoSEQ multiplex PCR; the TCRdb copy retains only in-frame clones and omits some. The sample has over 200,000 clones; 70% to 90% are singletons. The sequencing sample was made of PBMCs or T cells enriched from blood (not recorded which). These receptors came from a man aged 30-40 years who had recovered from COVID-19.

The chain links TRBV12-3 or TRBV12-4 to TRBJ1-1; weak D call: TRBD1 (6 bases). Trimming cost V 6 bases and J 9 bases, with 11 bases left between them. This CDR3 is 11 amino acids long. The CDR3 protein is CASSQGIKAFF. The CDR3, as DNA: TGTGCCAGCAGCCAGGGGATTAAAGCTTTCTTT.

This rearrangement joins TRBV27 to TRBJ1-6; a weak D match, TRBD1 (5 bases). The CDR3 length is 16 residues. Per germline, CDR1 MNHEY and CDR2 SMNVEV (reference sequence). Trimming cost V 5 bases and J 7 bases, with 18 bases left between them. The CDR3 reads CASSRRQGVDNSPLHF. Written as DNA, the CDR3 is TGTGCCAGCAGTCGTCGACAAGGGGTAGACAATTCACCCCTCCACTTT.

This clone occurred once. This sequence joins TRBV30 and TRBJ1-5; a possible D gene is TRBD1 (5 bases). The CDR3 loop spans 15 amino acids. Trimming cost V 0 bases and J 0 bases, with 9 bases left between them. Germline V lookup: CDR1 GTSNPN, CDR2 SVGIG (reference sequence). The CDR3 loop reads CAWSVSGNSNQPQHF. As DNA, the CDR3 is TGTGCCTGGAGTGTTTCAGGGAATAGCAATCAGCCCCAGCATTTT.

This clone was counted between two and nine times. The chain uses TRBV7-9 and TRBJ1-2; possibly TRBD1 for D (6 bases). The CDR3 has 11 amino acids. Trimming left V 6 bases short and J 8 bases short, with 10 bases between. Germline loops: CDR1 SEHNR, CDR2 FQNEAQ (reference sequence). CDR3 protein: CASRGGGGYTF. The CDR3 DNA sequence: TGTGCCAGCAGGGGCGGGGGCGGCTACACCTTC.

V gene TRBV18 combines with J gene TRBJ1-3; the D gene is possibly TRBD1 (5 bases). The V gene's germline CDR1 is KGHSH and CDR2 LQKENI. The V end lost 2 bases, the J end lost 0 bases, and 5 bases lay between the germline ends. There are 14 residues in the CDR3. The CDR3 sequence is CASSPDSSGNTIYF. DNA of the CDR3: TGTGCCAGCTCACCAGACAGCTCTGGAAACACCATATATTTT.